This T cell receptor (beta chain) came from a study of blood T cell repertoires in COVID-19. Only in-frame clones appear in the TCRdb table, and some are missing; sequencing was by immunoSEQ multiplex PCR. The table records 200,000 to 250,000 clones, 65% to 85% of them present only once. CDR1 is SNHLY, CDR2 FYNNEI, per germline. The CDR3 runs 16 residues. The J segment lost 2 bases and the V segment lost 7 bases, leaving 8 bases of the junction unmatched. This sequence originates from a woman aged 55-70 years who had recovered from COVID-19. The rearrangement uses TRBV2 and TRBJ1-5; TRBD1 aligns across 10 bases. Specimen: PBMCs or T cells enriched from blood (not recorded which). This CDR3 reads CASTWRDRGGNQPQHF. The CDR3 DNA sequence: TGTGCCAGCACCTGGAGGGACAGGGGAGGCAATCAGCCCCAGCATTTT.